A selection of T cell receptor beta chains follows, all from one sample in a study of shared clonotypes between healthy human individuals. Assay: immunoSEQ multiplex PCR; the TCRdb copy retains only in-frame clones and omits some. The table records about 820,000 clones, about 91% of them present only once. Source material: naive CD8+ T cells sorted from blood. The receptor source for this set is a man under 40 in good health. Both conserved end residues are part of each CDR3. D genes are given only for firm matches. Size tells how often a clone was seen (once, few, many) or the class of an expanded clone, and some rows leave it out.

D	V	size	J	DNA	CDR3
TRBD2	TRBV5-1	once	TRBJ2-1	TGCGCCAGCAGCTTGACTAGCGGGGACTCCTACAATGAGCAGTTCTTC	CASSLTSGDSYNEQFF
NA	TRBV9	NA	TRBJ2-7	TGTGCCAGCAGCGTAGAGAGGACGGTCTACGAGCAGTACTTC	CASSVERTVYEQYF
TRBD1	TRBV7-9	NA	TRBJ1-3	TGTGCCAGCAGCCCGTCCCGTTCTCGGACAGGGCCTGGAAACACCATATATTTT	CASSPSRSRTGPGNTIYF
TRBD1	TRBV4-1	NA	TRBJ2-6	TGCGCCAGCAGCCAAGGAGGACAGGGTTTCTCTGGGGCCAACGTCCTGACTTTC	CASSQGGQGFSGANVLTF
TRBD2	TRBV5-1	NA	TRBJ2-1	TGCGCCAGCAGCGGGGGGACTAGCGGCAACAATGAGCAGTTCTTC	CASSGGTSGNNEQFF
TRBD1	TRBV7-9	NA	TRBJ1-6	TGTGCCAGCAGCCCCGGACAGGCGAGCTCCTATAATTCACCCCTCCACTTT	CASSPGQASSYNSPLHF
NA	TRBV28	NA	TRBJ2-7	TGTGCCAGCAGTTTTTCAGGGGATCCCTACGAGCAGTACTTC	CASSFSGDPYEQYF
NA	TRBV28	NA	TRBJ2-3	TGTGCCAGCGGCTTCATGGTGCGGGAACGCACAGATACGCAGTATTTT	CASGFMVRERTDTQYF
TRBD2	TRBV29-1	NA	TRBJ2-7	TGCAGCGGACTAGCGGCCAACTCCTACGAGCAGTACTTC	CSGLAANSYEQYF
TRBD2	TRBV9	NA	TRBJ2-7	TGTGCCAGCAGCCCCCTAGCGGGAGCTACCTACGAGCAGTACTTC	CASSPLAGATYEQYF
TRBD1	TRBV6-5	NA	TRBJ2-1	TGTGCCAGCAGTTACTCTCCGAGACAGGGGTACAATGAGCAGTTCTTC	CASSYSPRQGYNEQFF
TRBD2	TRBV10-3	NA	TRBJ2-7	TGTGCCATCAGTGAGACTAGCGGGATCTCCGAGCAGTACTTC	CAISETSGISEQYF
TRBD2	TRBV7-9	NA	TRBJ2-7	TGTGCCAGCAGCTTGACTAGCGGGAGGAGTATCTACGAGCAGTACTTC	CASSLTSGRSIYEQYF
NA	TRBV21-1	NA	TRBJ1-4	TGTGCCAGCAGCACAGCACCCCAGGGAAAGGGTGGTGAAAAACTGTTTTTT	CASSTAPQGKGGEKLFF
TRBD1	TRBV11-1	NA	TRBJ1-1	TGTGCCAGCAGCTTAAAGGGACAGGAAAGGATGAACACTGAAGCTTTCTTT	CASSLKGQERMNTEAFF
NA	TRBV9	NA	TRBJ2-7	TGTGCCAGCAGCGTGGGGGGTAGCGCCACCTCCTACGAGCAGTACTTC	CASSVGGSATSYEQYF
NA	TRBV13	NA	TRBJ1-1	TGTGCCAGCAGCCCATGGGGGATTTCCACTGAAGCTTTCTTT	CASSPWGISTEAFF
TRBD1	TRBV2	NA	TRBJ1-2	TGTGCCAGCAGTGAAGGACAGGGGGTCTATGGCTACACCTTC	CASSEGQGVYGYTF
NA	TRBV9	NA	TRBJ2-7	TGTGCCAGCAGCCCCTCGACAGGCCACTCCTACGAGCAGTACTTC	CASSPSTGHSYEQYF
TRBD1	TRBV6-6	NA	TRBJ2-5	TGTGCCAGCAGCTTGGGGGACAGGGTTTCGGAGGGCCAGTACTTC	CASSLGDRVSEGQYF
NA	TRBV9	NA	TRBJ2-7	TGTGCCAGCAGCGTAGGAGGAAAAAACGAGCAGTACTTC	CASSVGGKNEQYF
TRBD1	TRBV7-9	NA	TRBJ2-1	TGTGCCAGCGGCCGACAGGGGGTATACAATGAGCAGTTCTTC	CASGRQGVYNEQFF
NA	TRBV4-2	NA	TRBJ2-7	TGTGCCAGCAGCCAACGGGCATCCCCAGGCGGGGACGAGCAGTACTTC	CASSQRASPGGDEQYF
NA	TRBV29-1	NA	TRBJ2-2	TGCAGCGTTGTCATCACCGGGGAGCTGTTTTTT	CSVVITGELFF
TRBD2	TRBV29-1	NA	TRBJ2-1	TGCAGCGTCTCGGGGACTAGCGGTTACAATGAGCAGTTCTTC	CSVSGTSGYNEQFF
NA	TRBV18	NA	TRBJ1-4	TGTGCCAGCTCAACCGACGGACGCATAAATGAAAAACTGTTTTTT	CASSTDGRINEKLFF
NA	TRBV7-8	NA	TRBJ2-2	TGTGCCAGCAGCTTAACATCGAAAAATCGGTGGAACACCGGGGAGCTGTTTTTT	CASSLTSKNRWNTGELFF
NA	TRBV6-6	once	TRBJ2-7	TGTGCCAGCAGTTACGGGGACTCCTACGAGCAGTACTTC	CASSYGDSYEQYF
TRBD2	TRBV6-1	NA	TRBJ2-7	TGTGCCAGCAGTGAGACCGGGACTAGCCCCTACGAGCAGTACTTC	CASSETGTSPYEQYF
NA	TRBV11-1	once	TRBJ2-3	TGTGCCAGCAGCCAAGGACTGGATACGCAGTATTTT	CASSQGLDTQYF
NA	TRBV11-2	NA	TRBJ2-7	TGTGCCAGCAGCTTAGTCGGGGGATACGAGCAGTACTTC	CASSLVGGYEQYF
NA	TRBV7-9	NA	TRBJ2-7	TGTGCCAGCAGCTCAACAAGACAGGGAGGTTATAACGAGCAGTACTTC	CASSSTRQGGYNEQYF
TRBD1	TRBV7-2	NA	TRBJ2-7	TGTGCCAGCAGCTTACCCAACAGGGGGACAGGGTGGCCCAAGTACGAGCAGTACTTC	CASSLPNRGTGWPKYEQYF
NA	TRBV27	NA	TRBJ1-1	TGTGCCAGCAGTTTAGGTATAGCGAACACTGAAGCTTTCTTT	CASSLGIANTEAFF
TRBD1	TRBV29-1	NA	TRBJ2-2	TGCAGCGTGAACGGGTTCGGAGGACAGGTTTCCGGGGAGCTGTTTTTT	CSVNGFGGQVSGELFF
TRBD2	TRBV2	NA	TRBJ2-1	TGTGCCAGCAGTGGTTCTAGCGGGAGGATCAATGAGCAGTTCTTC	CASSGSSGRINEQFF
NA	TRBV28	NA	TRBJ1-5	TGTGCCAGCAGTTTGGAGTTCCGGGATCAGCCCCAGCATTTT	CASSLEFRDQPQHF